These T cell receptor beta chains were read from a single sample in a study of shared clonotypes between healthy human individuals. TCRdb's table, derived via immunoSEQ multiplex PCR, lists solely in-frame clones and lacks some. The profile shows millions of clones, about 93% of them singletons. The sequencing sample was made of naive CD8+ T cells from PBMCs. The receptors here all came from a man aged 18 to 29 in good health. Some clones in this sample may be carry-over from other donors' samples. CDR3s include the opening cysteine and the closing phenylalanine or tryptophan. D genes are given only for firm matches. The listing skips clone size in some rows; elsewhere it reads once, few, many or a size class.

>TRBJ2-1|-|TRBD1|TRBV27
TGTGCCAGCAGTTCTCGACAGGGGTCCTACAATGAGCAGTTCTTC
CASSSRQGSYNEQFF
>TRBJ2-2|-|-|TRBV27
TGTGCCAGCAGTTCCCGCTCCGGCACCGGGGAGCTGTTTTTT
CASSSRSGTGELFF
>TRBJ2-7|-|-|TRBV7-9
TGTGCCAGCAGCTTGGCACAGGGAACAGCCTACGAGCAGTACTTC
CASSLAQGTAYEQYF
>TRBJ2-3|-|-|TRBV6-5
TGTGCCAGCAGTTACGGACGGGGCACAGATACGCAGTATTTT
CASSYGRGTDTQYF
>TRBJ2-7|-|-|TRBV2
TGTGCCAGCAGTGACAGGTTGGGGGGCTACGAGCAGTACTTC
CASSDRLGGYEQYF
>TRBJ2-1|once|TRBD2|TRBV18
TGTGCCAGCTCGACCGGGACTAGCGGTAGCTCCTACAATGAGCAGTTCTTC
CASSTGTSGSSYNEQFF
>TRBJ1-5|-|-|TRBV5-5
TGTGCCAGCAGCCTCCCGGGGGGCAGCAATCAGCCCCAGCATTTT
CASSLPGGSNQPQHF
>TRBJ2-2|-|-|TRBV5-1
TGCGCCAGCACGGAGGGAGACGGGGAGCTGTTTTTT
CASTEGDGELFF
>TRBJ2-5|-|-|TRBV16
TGTGCCAGCAACGAAGGAGAGGGTACGGAGACCCAGTACTTC
CASNEGEGTETQYF
>TRBJ2-1|-|-|TRBV5-6
TGTGCCAGCAGCCCGGGACACAATGAGCAGTTCTTC
CASSPGHNEQFF
>TRBJ1-3|-|-|TRBV6-6
TGTGCCAGCAGTTACTGGGCGGCTGGAAACACCATATATTTT
CASSYWAAGNTIYF
>TRBJ1-1|-|-|TRBV19
TGTGCCAGTAGTATCGGCGGCTTGAACACTGAAGCTTTCTTT
CASSIGGLNTEAFF
>TRBJ1-1|-|-|TRBV28
TGTGCCAGCCGCTTTACGAAGTATGAAGCTTTCTTT
CASRFTKYEAFF
>TRBJ2-7|-|-|TRBV5-6
TGTGCCAGCAGCTTGGCCACGGAACTCGAACCCGAGCAGTACTTC
CASSLATELEPEQYF
>TRBJ1-1|-|-|TRBV5-6
TGTGCCAGCAGCCTGGGTTTGGGATTCCCTTACACTGAAGCTTTCTTT
CASSLGLGFPYTEAFF
>TRBJ2-3|-|-|TRBV5-6
TGTGCCAGCAGCTTGATGGTTGGGGGTCGCACAGATACGCAGTATTTT
CASSLMVGGRTDTQYF
>TRBJ1-5|once|-|TRBV4-1
TGCGCCAGCAGCCCAAGGGCTAGGGCGGGCAATCAGCCCCAGCATTTT
CASSPRARAGNQPQHF
>TRBJ2-7|-|TRBD2|TRBV27
TGTGCCAGCAGTTTACCTGGACTAGCGGGAAACCCCTACGAGCAGTACTTC
CASSLPGLAGNPYEQYF
>TRBJ2-2|-|TRBD2|TRBV27
TGTGCCAGCAGCTACGGACTAGCGGGAGGGCCGCACGGGGAGCTGTTTTTT
CASSYGLAGGPHGELFF
>TRBJ2-7|-|-|TRBV7-8
TGTGCCAGCAGCTTAACCCGGACGGTCTCCTACGAGCAGTACTTC
CASSLTRTVSYEQYF
>TRBJ2-7|once|-|TRBV6-1
TGTGCCAGCAGTGAACGGAGCAGGGGGGCTTATTACGAGCAGTACTTC
CASSERSRGAYYEQYF
>TRBJ1-2|-|-|TRBV10-2
TGCGCCAGCAGTGAGGTGGACAGCTACTATGGCTACACTTTC
CASSEVDSYYGYTF
>TRBJ2-3|-|TRBD1|TRBV5-1
TGCGCCAGCAGCTGGGGACAGGGGTCCACGGCCACAGATACGCAGTATTTT
CASSWGQGSTATDTQYF
>TRBJ1-2|-|-|TRBV10-3
TGTGCCATCAGTGAGTCGGTAGGGAACTATGGCTACACCTTC
CAISESVGNYGYTF
>TRBJ1-1|-|TRBD1|TRBV6-1
TGTGCCAGCAGGGACAGGGGAGAGGAAGCTTTCTTT
CASRDRGEEAFF
>TRBJ2-1|once|-|TRBV27
TGTGCCACCCACACAGGCAGTGAGCAGTTCTTC
CATHTGSEQFF
>TRBJ1-5|-|-|TRBV19
TGTGCCAGTAGTGAGACCGGTAGCAATCAGCCCCAGCATTTT
CASSETGSNQPQHF
>TRBJ2-1|-|TRBD2|TRBV12-5
TGTGCTAGTGCCAACGGGAGGGCCCCCTACAATGAGCAGTTCTTC
CASANGRAPYNEQFF
>TRBJ2-5|-|-|TRBV11-1
TGTGCCAGCAGCGACCCCGGGAGTAAGGAGACCCAGTACTTC
CASSDPGSKETQYF
>TRBJ2-7|-|TRBD2|TRBV14
TGTGCCAGCAGCCGACTAGCTCCCTACGAGCAGTACTTC
CASSRLAPYEQYF
>TRBJ2-7|-|TRBD1|TRBV27
TGTGCCAGCAGTTTATTGGGACAGGGGGCTCCCTCCTACGAGCAGTACTTC
CASSLLGQGAPSYEQYF
>TRBJ2-7|once|-|TRBV27
TGTGCCAGCACCCCATCCCGGGGGACAGCGCCCTACGAGCAGTACTTC
CASTPSRGTAPYEQYF
>TRBJ2-6|-|-|TRBV7-9
TGTGCCAGCAGCTTAGTCCGGGAGGGGGCCAACGTCCTGACTTTC
CASSLVREGANVLTF
>TRBJ1-5|-|-|TRBV5-6
TGTGCCAGCAGCTTGGCGGGTAGCAATCAGCCCCAGCATTTT
CASSLAGSNQPQHF
>TRBJ2-1|-|TRBD2|TRBV27
TGTGCCAGCAGTTTTCTGCGGGAGAGCAATGAGCAGTTCTTC
CASSFLRESNEQFF
>TRBJ2-1|-|-|TRBV19
TGTGCCAGTACTTCCCTCGGATACAATGAGCAGTTCTTC
CASTSLGYNEQFF
>TRBJ2-1|-|TRBD1|TRBV28
TGTGCCAGCAGTACGACCCAAGGGGTGACAGGGGGTTACAATGAGCAGTTCTTC
CASSTTQGVTGGYNEQFF
>TRBJ1-3|-|-|TRBV19
TGTGCCGCTAAGGGAGGAAACACCATATATTTT
CAAKGGNTIYF
>TRBJ1-4|-|-|TRBV5-6
TGTGCCAGCAGCTTGGTGGGGAGGAATGAAAAACTGTTTTTT
CASSLVGRNEKLFF
>TRBJ2-1|-|-|TRBV6-1
TGTGCCAGCCCGACGTGGCCATCGGACGACAATGAGCAGTTCTTC
CASPTWPSDDNEQFF
>TRBJ1-4|-|-|TRBV9
TGTGCCAGCAGCGGCGGGTCCAGGGTTGGAAAACTGTTTTTT
CASSGGSRVGKLFF
>TRBJ2-5|-|-|TRBV27
TGTGCCAGCAGTTTATTCCCAGGGGGGGAAGAGACCCAGTACTTC
CASSLFPGGEETQYF
>TRBJ1-1|-|-|TRBV7-9
TGTGCCAGCAGCTTAGTGCCACAGGCGAACACTGAAGCTTTCTTT
CASSLVPQANTEAFF
>TRBJ2-5|-|TRBD2|TRBV7-3
TGTGCCAGCAGCCTTACCGGGGGGGCCGGCGAGACCCAGTACTTC
CASSLTGGAGETQYF